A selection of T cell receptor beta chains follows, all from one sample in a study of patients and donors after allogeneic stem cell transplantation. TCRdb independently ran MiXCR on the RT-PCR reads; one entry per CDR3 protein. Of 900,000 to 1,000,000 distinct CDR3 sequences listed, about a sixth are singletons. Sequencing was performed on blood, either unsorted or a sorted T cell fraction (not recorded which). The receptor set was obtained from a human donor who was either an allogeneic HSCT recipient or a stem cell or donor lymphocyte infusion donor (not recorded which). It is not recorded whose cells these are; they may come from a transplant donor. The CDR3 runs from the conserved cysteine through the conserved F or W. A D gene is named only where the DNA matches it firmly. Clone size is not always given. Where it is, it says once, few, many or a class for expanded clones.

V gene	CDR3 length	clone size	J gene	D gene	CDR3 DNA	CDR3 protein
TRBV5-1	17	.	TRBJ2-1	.	TGCGCCAGCAGCTTGGGAGGTTGGGACAAGGGTAGCCATGAGCAGTTCTTC	CASSLGGWDKGSHEQFF
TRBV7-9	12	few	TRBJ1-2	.	TGTGCCAGCAGCACCAGGACCCATGGCTACACCTTC	CASSTRTHGYTF
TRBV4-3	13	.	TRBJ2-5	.	TGCGCCAGCAGCCAGGAGAATGAGGGAACCCAGTACTTC	CASSQENEGTQYF
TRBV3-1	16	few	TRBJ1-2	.	TGTGCCAGCAGCCATTATGGGGCTACCTCTCCAGCTGGCTACACCTTC	CASSHYGATSPAGYTF
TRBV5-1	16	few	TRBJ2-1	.	TGCGCCAGCGACCCGGGACACTCTAGCTCCTACAATGAGCAGTTCTTC	CASDPGHSSSYNEQFF
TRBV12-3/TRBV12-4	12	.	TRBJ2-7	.	TGTGCCAGCAGTTTAGGCCCCCCTGGGCAGTACTTC	CASSLGPPGQYF
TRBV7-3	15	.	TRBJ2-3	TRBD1	TGTGCCAGCAGCCCGGGTGGGACAGGCACAGATACGCAGTATTTT	CASSPGGTGTDTQYF
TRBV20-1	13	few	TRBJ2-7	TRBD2	TGCAGTGCCAGAAGGGACTACTCCTACGAGCAGTACTTC	CSARRDYSYEQYF
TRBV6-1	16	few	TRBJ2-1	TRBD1	TGTGCCAGCAGACCCCCCGGGACAGGGATCTACAATGAGCAGTTCTTC	CASRPPGTGIYNEQFF
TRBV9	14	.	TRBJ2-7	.	TGTGCCAGCAGCGTAGAGGGGGACTTTTACGAGCAGTACTTC	CASSVEGDFYEQYF
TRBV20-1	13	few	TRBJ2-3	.	TGCAGTCTGAGAGAACATCGCACAGATACGCAGTATTTT	CSLREHRTDTQYF
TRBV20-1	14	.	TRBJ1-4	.	TGCAGTGCTAGAGAAAGGGCACGCGCGGGGAAACTGTTTTTT	CSARERARAGKLFF
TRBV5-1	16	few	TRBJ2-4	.	TGCGCCAGCAGCTTGAGAGGGGGTCTAGCCAAAAACATTCAGTACTTC	CASSLRGGLAKNIQYF
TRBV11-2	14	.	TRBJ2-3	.	TGTGCCAGCCTGTGGGGGGGCATCGCAGATACGCAGTATTTT	CASLWGGIADTQYF
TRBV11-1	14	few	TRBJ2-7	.	TGTGCCAGCAGCTTAGTACGCCAGGGGGGAGAGCAGTACTTC	CASSLVRQGGEQYF
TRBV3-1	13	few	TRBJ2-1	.	TGTGCCAGCAGCCCCGGGAGTGCATATGAGCAGTTCTTC	CASSPGSAYEQFF
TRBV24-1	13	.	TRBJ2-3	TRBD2	TGTGCCACCAGTCTCGGGGGGACAGATACGCAGTATTTT	CATSLGGTDTQYF
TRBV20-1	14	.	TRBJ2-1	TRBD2	TGCAGTGCTTCACCGGGACTACCCTACAATGAGCAGTTCTTC	CSASPGLPYNEQFF
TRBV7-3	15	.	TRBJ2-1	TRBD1	TGTGCCAGCAGCTCCCCCGGGACAGAAAACAATGAGCAGTTCTTC	CASSSPGTENNEQFF
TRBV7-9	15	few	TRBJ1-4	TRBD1	TGTGCCAGCAGCCCAGGGGACAGGGGGAATGAAAAACTGTTTTTT	CASSPGDRGNEKLFF
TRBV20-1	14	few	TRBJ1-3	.	TGCAGTGCAGGGGGACCGTTCTCTGGAAACACCATATATTTT	CSAGGPFSGNTIYF
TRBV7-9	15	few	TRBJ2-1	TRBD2	TGTGCCAGCAGCTCGACTAGCGGGGGCCCTCATGAGCAGTTCTTC	CASSSTSGGPHEQFF
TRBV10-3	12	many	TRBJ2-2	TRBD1	TGTGCCGGCCAGGGGGACACCGGGGAGCTGTTTTTT	CAGQGDTGELFF
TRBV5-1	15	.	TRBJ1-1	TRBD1	TGCGCCAGCGTCCCGGGACAGGGAAAGACGGGTGAAGCTTTCTTT	CASVPGQGKTGEAFF
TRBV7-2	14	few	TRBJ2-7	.	TGTGCCAGCAGCTTAACCGAGGGTCCCTACGAGCAGTACTTC	CASSLTEGPYEQYF
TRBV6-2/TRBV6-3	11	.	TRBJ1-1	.	TGTGCCAGCACCCCGGACACTGAAGCTTTCTTT	CASTPDTEAFF
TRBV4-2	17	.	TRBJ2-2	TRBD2	TGTGCCAGCAGCCAAGAAGTGGCGGGAGGGTACACCGGGGAGCTGTTTTTT	CASSQEVAGGYTGELFF
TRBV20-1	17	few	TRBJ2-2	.	TGCAGTGCTAGAGATCACTGTCAGGTACCCTCCACCGGGGAGCTGTTTTTT	CSARDHCQVPSTGELFF
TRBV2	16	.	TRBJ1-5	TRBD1	TGTGCCAGCACCAATACAGGGGGCTATGGTAATCAGCCCCAGCATTTT	CASTNTGGYGNQPQHF
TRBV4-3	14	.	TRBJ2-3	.	TGCGCCAGCAGCCAAAACGTGGGGGCAGATACGCAGTATTTT	CASSQNVGADTQYF
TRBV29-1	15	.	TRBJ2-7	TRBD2	TGCAGCGTTTCAAGCAACCGGGGGGAATTCTACGAGCAGTACTTC	CSVSSNRGEFYEQYF
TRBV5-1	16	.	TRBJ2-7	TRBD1	TGCGCCAGCAGCTTTTTGTCCGGGACAGGGAGCTACGAGCAGTACTTC	CASSFLSGTGSYEQYF
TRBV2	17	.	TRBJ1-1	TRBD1	TGTGCCAGCAGTAGGGGCCGGGACAGCACGATGAACACTGAAGCTTTCTTT	CASSRGRDSTMNTEAFF